A selection of T cell receptor beta chains follows, all from one sample in a study of cytomegalovirus exposure and HLA in healthy donors. Sequencing used immunoSEQ multiplex PCR; TCRdb keeps in-frame clones, though not all of them. Among about 160,000 clones listed, 80% were seen once. Sample: PBMCs. Source of these receptors: a man aged 25 to 45 in good health and CMV-seronegative. Both conserved end residues are part of each CDR3. Each record gives: CDR3 DNA, CDR3 protein, V gene, D gene, clone size, J gene. A D gene is named only where the DNA matches it firmly. Size values are once, few and many counts, or a class for expanded clones, and some rows have none.

CDR3nt: TGTGCCAGCAGTTTTGAGGGTTTTTTTCAGCCCCAGCATTTT
CDR3aa: CASSFEGFFQPQHF
v_gene: TRBV28
d_gene: .
abundance: .
j_gene: TRBJ1-5

CDR3nt: TGTGCCAGCAGTCTATACATGGGAAACACCATATATTTT
CDR3aa: CASSLYMGNTIYF
v_gene: TRBV28
d_gene: .
abundance: .
j_gene: TRBJ1-3

CDR3nt: TGTGCCAGCAGCTTTCCAACCGGGGAGCTGTTTTTT
CDR3aa: CASSFPTGELFF
v_gene: TRBV7-9
d_gene: .
abundance: .
j_gene: TRBJ2-2

CDR3nt: TGTGCCAGCAGTTCCCCAAATAGCGGGGGGGCGTTCGAGCAGTACTTC
CDR3aa: CASSSPNSGGAFEQYF
v_gene: TRBV28
d_gene: TRBD2
abundance: .
j_gene: TRBJ2-7

CDR3nt: TGCGCCAGCCTCTCCGCCCCGAGAAGCGGGGCTCCCTACACCGGGGAGCTGTTTTTT
CDR3aa: CASLSAPRSGAPYTGELFF
v_gene: TRBV5-1
d_gene: TRBD2
abundance: few
j_gene: TRBJ2-2

CDR3nt: TGTGCCAGCAGGATCCTACAGGGGAACACTGAAGCTTTCTTT
CDR3aa: CASRILQGNTEAFF
v_gene: TRBV6-1
d_gene: .
abundance: .
j_gene: TRBJ1-1

CDR3nt: TGTGCCAGCAGTTCGGGGACGGGAGCTAAAGAGCAGTTCTTC
CDR3aa: CASSSGTGAKEQFF
v_gene: TRBV6-5
d_gene: .
abundance: .
j_gene: TRBJ2-1

CDR3nt: TGTGCCAGCAGCTCTCGACAGGATCCCCCCTATGGCTACACCTTC
CDR3aa: CASSSRQDPPYGYTF
v_gene: TRBV13
d_gene: .
abundance: .
j_gene: TRBJ1-2

CDR3nt: TGTGCCACCAGCAGAGATTACACCGATGAGCAGTTCTTC
CDR3aa: CATSRDYTDEQFF
v_gene: TRBV15
d_gene: .
abundance: .
j_gene: TRBJ2-1

CDR3nt: TGCGCCAGCAGCTCGGGACAGCCCGAAGCTTTCTTT
CDR3aa: CASSSGQPEAFF
v_gene: TRBV5-1
d_gene: TRBD1
abundance: .
j_gene: TRBJ1-1

CDR3nt: TGTGCCAGCAGGTCCAGGGGGCGAGTGGAGGATCAGCCCCAGCATTTT
CDR3aa: CASRSRGRVEDQPQHF
v_gene: TRBV27
d_gene: TRBD1
abundance: .
j_gene: TRBJ1-5

CDR3nt: TGTGCCTGGATCGTTCGGCGGGAGCAGACCTCTGGGGCCAACGTCCTGACTTTC
CDR3aa: CAWIVRREQTSGANVLTF
v_gene: TRBV30
d_gene: TRBD2
abundance: .
j_gene: TRBJ2-6

CDR3nt: TGTGCCACGAAGGACAGGGGGCGGGGAGAGACCCAGTACTTC
CDR3aa: CATKDRGRGETQYF
v_gene: TRBV5-4
d_gene: TRBD1
abundance: few
j_gene: TRBJ2-5

CDR3nt: TGTGCCAGCAGTTTATGGGGCAGGATTGAGAGCAATCAGCCCCAGCATTTT
CDR3aa: CASSLWGRIESNQPQHF
v_gene: TRBV27
d_gene: .
abundance: .
j_gene: TRBJ1-5

CDR3nt: TGTGCCAGTAGCATGACAGCTAACTATGGCTACACCTTC
CDR3aa: CASSMTANYGYTF
v_gene: TRBV19
d_gene: .
abundance: .
j_gene: TRBJ1-2

CDR3nt: TGTGCCAGCAGTTTTATGATAGCGGGAGTAGGCAATGAGCAGTTCTTC
CDR3aa: CASSFMIAGVGNEQFF
v_gene: TRBV28
d_gene: TRBD2
abundance: .
j_gene: TRBJ2-1

CDR3nt: TGTGCCAGCCGTCGCCGGGACAGCACTGAAGCTTTCTTT
CDR3aa: CASRRRDSTEAFF
v_gene: TRBV6-5
d_gene: TRBD1
abundance: .
j_gene: TRBJ1-1

CDR3nt: TGTGCCAATAAACTAAGGGGCAGCTACAATGAGCAGTTCTTC
CDR3aa: CANKLRGSYNEQFF
v_gene: TRBV7-2
d_gene: .
abundance: .
j_gene: TRBJ2-1

CDR3nt: TGTGCCAGCAGTGGACTCGGTGACGGGACAGATACGCAGTATTTT
CDR3aa: CASSGLGDGTDTQYF
v_gene: TRBV2
d_gene: .
abundance: .
j_gene: TRBJ2-3

CDR3nt: TGTGCCAGCAGCCGGGGACAGGAGGTCGGAAACACCATATATTTT
CDR3aa: CASSRGQEVGNTIYF
v_gene: TRBV7-2
d_gene: TRBD1
abundance: once
j_gene: TRBJ1-3

CDR3nt: TGTTCCAGCAGCTTAGCCCCCGGGTATTCTGAAGCTTTCTTT
CDR3aa: CSSSLAPGYSEAFF
v_gene: TRBV7-9
d_gene: .
abundance: once
j_gene: TRBJ1-1

CDR3nt: TGTGCCTGGAGTGTAAAGCGCGGGACAGGGGGCCTAGCTGAAGCTTTCTTT
CDR3aa: CAWSVKRGTGGLAEAFF
v_gene: TRBV30
d_gene: TRBD1
abundance: .
j_gene: TRBJ1-1

CDR3nt: TGTGCCAGCACCCGAGCGGGGTACTACAATGAGCAGTTCTTC
CDR3aa: CASTRAGYYNEQFF
v_gene: TRBV7-2
d_gene: TRBD2
abundance: .
j_gene: TRBJ2-1

CDR3nt: TGCGCCAGCAGCTATGGCATGACAGGGGATGGCTACACCTTC
CDR3aa: CASSYGMTGDGYTF
v_gene: TRBV4-3
d_gene: TRBD1
abundance: .
j_gene: TRBJ1-2

CDR3nt: TGTTCCAGCGGCCACAACTACGAGCAGTACTTC
CDR3aa: CSSGHNYEQYF
v_gene: TRBV7-9
d_gene: .
abundance: few
j_gene: TRBJ2-7

CDR3nt: TGTGCCAGCAGCCTAGCGGGGGCCCAAGAGACCCAGTACTTC
CDR3aa: CASSLAGAQETQYF
v_gene: TRBV5-4
d_gene: TRBD2
abundance: .
j_gene: TRBJ2-5

CDR3nt: TGTGCCAGCAGCTTCAGGGGCTATGGCTACACCTTC
CDR3aa: CASSFRGYGYTF
v_gene: TRBV7-8
d_gene: .
abundance: few
j_gene: TRBJ1-2

CDR3nt: TGTGCCAGCAGCAATACTACCGGGACACAAAACTATGGCTACACCTTC
CDR3aa: CASSNTTGTQNYGYTF
v_gene: TRBV25-1
d_gene: .
abundance: .
j_gene: TRBJ1-2

CDR3nt: TGTGCCAGCAGCCCGTCCGTCGGGGAGGCTTTCTTT
CDR3aa: CASSPSVGEAFF
v_gene: TRBV7-9
d_gene: .
abundance: .
j_gene: TRBJ1-1

CDR3nt: TGTGCCACCAGCAGCGGTTCTTGGGCTTTCTTT
CDR3aa: CATSSGSWAFF
v_gene: TRBV15
d_gene: .
abundance: .
j_gene: TRBJ1-1

CDR3nt: TGTGCCAGCAGTGAGTCACAGGGGGCGGATGGCTACACCTTC
CDR3aa: CASSESQGADGYTF
v_gene: TRBV25-1
d_gene: TRBD1
abundance: .
j_gene: TRBJ1-2

CDR3nt: TGTGCCACCAGCAGTAACAGGGAAAACAATGAGCAGTTCTTC
CDR3aa: CATSSNRENNEQFF
v_gene: TRBV15
d_gene: .
abundance: .
j_gene: TRBJ2-1

CDR3nt: TGCAGCGTTGGGGTAGGGGGCGATCAGCCCCAGCATTTT
CDR3aa: CSVGVGGDQPQHF
v_gene: TRBV29-1
d_gene: TRBD1
abundance: .
j_gene: TRBJ1-5

CDR3nt: TGTGCCACCTGGGAGGGGACAGGGCAGATATGGACCTACGAGCAGTACTTC
CDR3aa: CATWEGTGQIWTYEQYF
v_gene: TRBV5-8
d_gene: TRBD1
abundance: .
j_gene: TRBJ2-7

CDR3nt: TGTGCCAGCAGCCAAGATCTAGACCAAGAGACCCAGTACTTC
CDR3aa: CASSQDLDQETQYF
v_gene: TRBV14
d_gene: .
abundance: once
j_gene: TRBJ2-5

CDR3nt: TGCGCCAGCAGCTCTGTTTTGACGGACAGATTGAGCTCTGGGGCCAACGTCCTGACTTTC
CDR3aa: CASSSVLTDRLSSGANVLTF
v_gene: TRBV5-1
d_gene: .
abundance: .
j_gene: TRBJ2-6

CDR3nt: TGTGCCAGTAGTTTCCGGGACAGCACTTACGAGCAGTACTTC
CDR3aa: CASSFRDSTYEQYF
v_gene: TRBV19
d_gene: TRBD1
abundance: .
j_gene: TRBJ2-7

CDR3nt: TGTGCCAGCAGCCCTGGGGCGGGAGGGCTTCAGAATGAGCAGTTCTTC
CDR3aa: CASSPGAGGLQNEQFF
v_gene: TRBV9
d_gene: TRBD2
abundance: .
j_gene: TRBJ2-1

CDR3nt: TGTGCCTGGAGTGTACAGGGACAAAACATTCAGTACTTC
CDR3aa: CAWSVQGQNIQYF
v_gene: TRBV30
d_gene: .
abundance: .
j_gene: TRBJ2-4

CDR3nt: TGTGCCAGTAGTATCCGCGTCACAGCGGGGGAGCAGTACTTC
CDR3aa: CASSIRVTAGEQYF
v_gene: TRBV19
d_gene: TRBD2
abundance: .
j_gene: TRBJ2-7

CDR3nt: TGTGCCAGCAGCTTAGAACAGTCTTATCAGCCCCAGCATTTT
CDR3aa: CASSLEQSYQPQHF
v_gene: TRBV7-2
d_gene: .
abundance: .
j_gene: TRBJ1-5

CDR3nt: TGTGCCAGCAGTCTTCACAGGGAGCAGTACTTC
CDR3aa: CASSLHREQYF
v_gene: TRBV28
d_gene: .
abundance: .
j_gene: TRBJ2-7

CDR3nt: TGTGCCAGCAGTCCCAGGGAGAACACTGAAGCTTTCTTT
CDR3aa: CASSPRENTEAFF
v_gene: TRBV7-9
d_gene: .
abundance: .
j_gene: TRBJ1-1